This T cell receptor beta chain was captured by sequencing in a study of graft-versus-host responses after intestinal transplantation. The V segment lost 3 bases and the J segment 3 bases; nucleotides outside the gene matches: 1. Germline CDR1 and CDR2: SGHRS and YFSETQ. The CDR3 contains 15 residues. Only in-frame clones appear in the TCRdb table, and some are missing; sequencing was by immunoSEQ multiplex PCR. The sample yields fewer than 85,000 clones, around 89% seen once. Study conclusions and caveats: Some GvH clones appeared in ileal mucosa or blood before recipient bone marrow. Graft-versus-host to host-versus-graft clonal ratios in allografts were high in patients with graft-donor T cell macrochimerism.

Points on this clone: Its antigen is not known.

The source of this sequence is a human donor who received an intestinal transplant. This chain uses TRBV5-1 with TRBJ2-5; TRBD2 agrees at 14 bases. Sequenced material: unstimulated CD8+ T cells sorted from spleen or lymph node cells, taken before intestinal transplant. CDR3 bases: TGCGCCAGCAGCTCGACTAGCGGGGGGGAAGAGACCCAGTACTTC. This sequence encodes CASSSTSGGEETQYF.